The following is a T cell receptor (beta chain) sequence with its context. Its matching antigen is unknown. TCRdb keeps only in-frame clones here, not all; method: immunoSEQ multiplex PCR. The sample lists under 150,000 clones, approximately 90% seen once, with around 5% in the top ten. Germline values: CDR1 LNHNV, CDR2 YYDKDF (reference sequence). V shed 0 bases and J 4 bases; nucleotides not matched to a gene: 5. This CDR3 has 15 amino acids. This specimen belongs to a study of Ad26.COV2.S vaccination and SARS-CoV-2 variants. Whole-study findings and limits: Reportedly, after vaccination the spike-specific CD8+ and CD4+ T cell responses displayed substantial breadth. The TCR breadth and depth analyses may have understated or missed part of the total T cell responses.

This TCR derives from a human donor who had recovered from COVID-19. The sample consisted of peripheral blood, taken after recovery from COVID-19. This chain joins TRBV15 and TRBJ1-2, with 7 bases aligning to TRBD1. The CDR3, as DNA: TGTGCCACCAGCAGAGATCGACAGGGCGTCTATGGCTACACCTTC. Protein sequence: CATSRDRQGVYGYTF.